This TCR beta chain was captured in a study of OX40 agonist ivuxolimab in advanced cancers. Whole-study context: Clinicians treated patients with ivuxolimab, an agonistic anti-OX40 (CD134) antibody. Participants, 70% to 90% male, averaged roughly 60 years of age, ranging from 23 to 79. The dose-escalation cohort had hepatocellular carcinoma, melanoma, renal cell or head and neck cancer.

Libraries were prepared by immunoSEQ multiplex PCR; TCRdb keeps only in-frame clonotypes and omits some of them. The repertoire holds about 60,000 clones, with about 89% as singletons. The CDR3 extends over 15 amino acids. CDR1 is MDHEN and CDR2 is SYDVKM in the germline V gene. V shed 5 bases and J shed 5 bases, with 18 bases lying between them. Material: CD4+ or CD8+ T cells sorted from blood, obtained in a trial of the OX40 agonist ivuxolimab. This rearrangement joins TRBV28 to TRBJ1-2, with D unresolved. The clonotype originates from an adult with an advanced solid tumor such as melanoma, head and neck, liver or kidney cancer. The CDR3 loop is CASSSAPRATYGYTF. The DNA of the CDR3 is TGTGCCAGCAGTAGTGCCCCCCGGGCGACTTATGGCTACACCTTC.